This record concerns one T cell receptor beta chain sequence. This sample is part of a study of shared clonotypes between healthy human individuals. Libraries were prepared by immunoSEQ multiplex PCR; TCRdb keeps only in-frame clonotypes and omits some of them. The table includes 2.3 million or so clones, 80% to 95% detected once. The sequence was collected from a man aged 18-30 years in good health. Some clones in this sample may be carry-over from other donors' samples. The material sequenced was naive CD4+ T cells from PBMCs. Documented subset: CD45RA+ positively selected.

The CDR3 reads CAISDTGQNLEAFF. The CDR3, as DNA: TGTGCCATCAGCGATACGGGACAGAATTTGGAAGCTTTCTTT. The rearrangement joins TRBV10-3 to TRBJ1-1; 7 nucleotides line up with TRBD1. CDR1 is ENHRY, CDR2 SYGVKD, per germline. V trimming: 6 bases; J trimming: 8 bases; junction bases outside the gene matches: 12. The CDR3 spans 14 residues.